This T cell receptor beta chain was identified in a study of cytomegalovirus exposure and HLA in healthy donors. The CDR3 covers 15 residues. Germline V gene lookup returns CDR1 SGHTA and CDR2 FQGTGA. The ends were cut back, 4 bases at V and 1 base at J, with 13 bases in the middle. PCR amplification relied on 60 Vbeta primers (plus 13 Jbeta primers). Method: immunoSEQ multiplex PCR; TCRdb's copy keeps in-frame clones and lacks some. The table records about 210,000 clones, roughly 80% of them present only once. V usage is TRBV7-3 and J usage is TRBJ1-1; tentatively, D is TRBD1 (6 bases). The specimen was PBMCs. This TCR derives from a middle-aged man in good health and CMV-seropositive. The CDR3 DNA follows: TGTGCCAGCAGCTCCCAGGGGTCCGCGAACACTGAAGCTTTCTTT. It is translated as CASSSQGSANTEAFF.